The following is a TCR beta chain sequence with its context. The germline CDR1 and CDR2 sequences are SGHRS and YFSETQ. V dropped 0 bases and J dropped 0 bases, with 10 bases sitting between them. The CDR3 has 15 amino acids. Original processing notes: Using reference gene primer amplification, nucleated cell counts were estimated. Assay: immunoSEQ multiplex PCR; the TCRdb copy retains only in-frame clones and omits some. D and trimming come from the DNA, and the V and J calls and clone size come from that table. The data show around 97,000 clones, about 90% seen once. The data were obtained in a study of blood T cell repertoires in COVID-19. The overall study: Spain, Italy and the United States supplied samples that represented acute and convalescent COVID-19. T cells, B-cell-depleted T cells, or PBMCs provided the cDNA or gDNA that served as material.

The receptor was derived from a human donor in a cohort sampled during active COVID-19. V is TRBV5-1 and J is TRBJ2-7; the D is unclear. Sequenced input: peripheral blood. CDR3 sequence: CASSLAGGRSYEQYF. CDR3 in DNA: TGCGCCAGCAGCTTGGCCGGCGGTCGCTCCTACGAGCAGTACTTC.